The TCR beta chain described here comes from a study of breast tumors, draining lymph nodes, adjacent tissues (dated by TCRdb to between 2015 and 2016). Background on the whole study: The study compared TCR beta repertoires across tumor, adjacent nontumor tissue and axillary lymph nodes from breast cancer patients. The study aimed to assess the relationships and possible T-cell exchange between tumor, surrounding tissue and draining lymph node repertoires in human breast cancer. The full study reports these points: Tumors showed preferential V and J gene usage, and their T-cell repertoire diversity fell below that of lymph nodes yet above that of nontumor tissue. Tumor and nontumor tissue repertoires were found to be significantly more similar in luminal-like than in basal-like breast cancer. The data were judged consistent with most tumor T cells deriving from the lymph node and then expanding within tumor tissue. The study presented the conclusion that tumor T cells originate in lymph nodes as consistent with a hypothesis, not as something directly demonstrated.

CDR1 and CDR2 were assigned from the germline V gene (reference sequence) as LNHDA and SQIVND. The CDR3 sequence holds 14 residues, the cysteine and phenylalanine included. CDR3 DNA only is kept here, 42 bases in frame from base 1. Trimming takes 3 bases from V and 3 bases from J, and the germline ends sit 11 bases apart. Lymph node samples came from the axillary draining lymph nodes of breast cancer patients. Sequencing used an Illumina HiSeq 2000. TCR beta chain libraries were generated by multiplex PCR amplification. High-throughput sequencing was used to analyze the amplified TCR beta chain products. TCRdb trimmed public reads at Q25 via fastp, called clones via MiXCR and kept in-frame beta chains. When rows share a CDR3 protein, they turn into one entry using the most common DNA and genes. The sample table records fewer than 300,000 distinct CDR3 sequences; roughly 32% of these occur just once. The ten top clones hold just over 1.4% of the sample.

Comment on this clonotype: There is no known antigen for this receptor. No base-level quality is on record; no much larger clone is a single base apart.

This TCR derives from a female donor with breast cancer. Some clones in this sample may be carry-over from other donors' samples. The chain links TRBV19 with TRBJ1-2, with an unclear D gene assignment. The sequenced sample was axillary lymph node tissue. This receptor has the CDR3 CASSIPVRDYGYTF. The nucleotide sequence is TGTGCCAGTAGTATCCCGGTCCGCGACTATGGCTACACCTTC.